This paragraph covers one TCR beta chain sequence. Its antigen is unknown. This PCR relied on a set of 60 Vbeta primers and 13 Jbeta primers. The data were produced by immunoSEQ multiplex PCR, yet TCRdb's version contains in-frame clones alone and is incomplete. The table lists some 28,000 clones. Samples came from healthy bone marrow donors. The data originate from a study of cytomegalovirus exposure and HLA in healthy donors. Study-level findings and limits: Both high specificity and high sensitivity reportedly marked the classifier's diagnosis of cytomegalovirus status. Most TCR beta V segments were productive about 90% or about 30% of the time in an earlier analysis. What a later analysis reportedly showed was that an Asian-associated ancestry cluster had fewer N-insertions than the 666-donor mean.

In germline, CDR1 is KGHSH, CDR2 LQKENI. The CDR3 sequence is 15 residues long. V dropped 6 bases and J dropped 6; count of bases not matched to a gene: 9. The chain is built from TRBV18 and TRBJ2-5, with 11 bases that match TRBD2. The sequenced material came from PBMCs. The TCR was taken from a man in his thirties or forties in good health and CMV-seronegative. CDR3: CASSDGTSGRQTQYF. CDR3 bases: TGTGCCAGCTCCGACGGGACTAGCGGTCGGCAGACCCAGTACTTC.